Below, 27 T cell receptor beta chains from the same sample are listed, as sequenced in a study of human T cells and chemical hapten exposure. One entry per CDR3 protein results from TCRdb running MiXCR on the RACE reads. This table holds some 89,000 distinct CDR3 sequences, 25% to 30% found once. This sample's time point: patch test 3, about 24 weeks after DPC sensitization. Treatment noted: therapeutic diphenylcyclopropenone sensitization with weekly scalp DPC. The input for sequencing was whole blood, taken in connection with sensitization to the hapten diphenylcyclopropenone (DPC). The receptors derive from a middle-aged man with alopecia areata. Some clones in this sample may be carry-over from other donors' samples.

This clonotype appeared many times. The gene calls are TRBV9 and TRBJ2-7, with D unresolved. Germline V gene sequence: CDR1 SGDLS, CDR2 YYNGEE. V shed 0 bases and J shed 2 bases, with 12 bases lying between them. This CDR3 has 15 residues. In nucleotides, the CDR3 is TGTGCCAGCAGCGTAGGAACAGCCGCCACCTACGAGCAGTACTTC. Translating gives CASSVGTAATYEQYF.

Ten or more counts support this clonotype. The chain employs TRBV6-6 and TRBJ2-7; D gene uncertain. Deletions cut 4 bases from V and 3 bases from J, with 16 bases between. Germline CDR1 is MNHNY and CDR2 is SVGAGI (reference sequence). CDR3 length: 15 amino acids. In DNA, the CDR3 is TGTGCCAGCAGTTCTCCGTCTCTGAACCACTACGAGCAGTACTTC. Protein sequence: CASSSPSLNHYEQYF.

The genes are TRBV29-1 and TRBJ1-5, with D maybe TRBD1 (6 bases). Germline CDR1 reads SQVTM; CDR2 reads ANQGSEA. Trimming took off 5 bases at V and 0 bases at J, with 11 bases between the two ends. This CDR3 has 14 residues. DNA of the CDR3: TGCAGCGTTTTGGGACACCATAGCAATCAGCCCCAGCATTTT. As protein: CSVLGHHSNQPQHF.

In this sample, this clonotype turned up a few times. V gene TRBV2 combines with J gene TRBJ2-7, with 7 nucleotides matching TRBD2. With 7 bases clipped from V and 3 bases from J, the junction kept 9 bases outside the gene matches. Germline CDR1 reads SNHLY; CDR2 reads FYNNEI. The CDR3 has 14 amino acids. The CDR3 coding sequence is TGTGCCAGCACTTACGGGGGGTTGGGCTACGAGCAGTACTTC. It encodes CASTYGGLGYEQYF.

Remarks on this clonotype: The junction departs from germline at one end; a sequencing error may be responsible. This chain links TRBV28 with TRBJ2-3, with D possibly matching TRBD1 (6 bases). The CDR3 is 15 amino acids. The germline V gene has CDR1 MDHEN and CDR2 SYDVKM. CDR3 amino acids: CGSQRGGVRTDTQYF. In nucleotides, the CDR3 is TGTGGCAGCCAACGAGGGGGAGTTCGTACAGATACGCAGTATTTT.

The chain couples TRBV29-1 to TRBJ1-2, with unresolved D. V was clipped by 5 bases and J by 1 base, with 11 bases between them. Germline-derived CDR1 and CDR2 are SQVTM and ANQGSEA. This CDR3 region has 13 residues. For the CDR3, the DNA is TGCAGCGTTCTGGACGGAAGTAACTATGGCTACACCTTC. Its protein product is CSVLDGSNYGYTF.

This clonotype occurred a few times. The J gene is TRBJ2-5, the V gene TRBV7-8; D possibly uses TRBD1 or TRBD2 (5 bases each). The germline gives CDR1 SGHVS, CDR2 FQNEAQ. The CDR3 length is 17 residues. V lost 1 base, J lost 2 bases, and 17 bases lay in between. The CDR3 reads CASSLGVHGTLQETQYF. The CDR3 bases are TGTGCCAGCAGCTTAGGGGTCCACGGGACGCTTCAAGAGACCCAGTACTTC.

This chain links TRBV29-1 with TRBJ2-3; 12 positions match TRBD2. The CDR3 extends over 19 amino acids. Germline CDR1 reads SQVTM; CDR2 reads ANQGSEA. The junction had 16 bases not matched to a gene; V was cut back by 3 bases and J by 3 bases. Here the CDR3 reads CSVDKAGTSGLRWTDTQYF. The CDR3 nucleotides are TGCAGCGTTGACAAAGCCGGGACTAGCGGGCTTCGGTGGACAGATACGCAGTATTTT.

This clonotype turned up a few times. V usage is TRBV20-1 and J usage is TRBJ2-7; 9 positions match TRBD1. The CDR3 spans 12 residues. Germline CDR1 is DFQATT and CDR2 is SNEGSKA (reference sequence). V trimming: 6 bases; J trimming: 4 bases; junction bases outside the gene matches: 4. CDR3 in DNA: TGCAGTGCCGGGGACAGGGAGTACGAGCAGTACTTC. Translation gives CSAGDREYEQYF.

This clonotype has just a few counts. The V gene is TRBV11-1, the J gene TRBJ1-2, with TRBD1 identical over 9 bases. The CDR3 covers 15 residues. Per germline, CDR1 SGHAT and CDR2 FQDESV (reference sequence). The V and J ends lost 6 bases and 7 bases, in that order; junction bases with no gene match: 12. In DNA form, the CDR3 reads TGTGCCAGCAGACAGGGGGCAGGACCCTTCTCTGGCTACACCTTC. Translation gives CASRQGAGPFSGYTF.

The chain joins TRBV12-3 or TRBV12-4 to TRBJ1-5; 7 nucleotides agree with TRBD1. The CDR3 loop spans 15 amino acids. V shed 4 bases, J shed 4 bases, and the junction held 7 bases outside the gene matches. DNA for the CDR3: TGTGCCAGCAGTTCAGGGGGTTGGGGAAATCAGCCCCAGCATTTT. Encoded protein: CASSSGGWGNQPQHF.

Only a few counts were recorded for this clonotype. V and J are TRBV12-3 or TRBV12-4 and TRBJ2-1; TRBD2 agrees at 7 bases. The V segment lost 6 bases and the J segment 6 bases; nucleotides outside the gene matches: 8. The CDR3 has 14 residues. CDR3 DNA sequence: TGTGCCAGCAGCTCCCAGGGAGGGTCCAATGAGCAGTTCTTC. It is translated as CASSSQGGSNEQFF.

This clonotype has just one count. This chain uses TRBV7-2 with TRBJ2-7; D is uncertain. Germline V gene data show CDR1 as SGHTA and CDR2 as FQGNSA. V was cut by 1 base and J by 6 bases, with 13 bases left in between. This CDR3 is built from 14 residues. DNA of the CDR3: TGTGCCAGCAGCTTAGTCGGCCTAGGAAGCGAGCAGTACTTC. It is translated as CASSLVGLGSEQYF.

J is TRBJ2-7 and V is TRBV27; D is unclear. Germline loops: CDR1 MNHEY, CDR2 SMNVEV (reference sequence). Trimming pared 0 bases from V and 4 bases from J, leaving 13 bases between. The CDR3 has 15 amino acids. The CDR3 here is CASSLSFAGLYEQYF. The CDR3 region has the DNA TGTGCCAGCAGTTTATCGTTCGCAGGTTTGTACGAGCAGTACTTC.

The chain links TRBV28 to TRBJ1-2; the match to TRBD1 covers 7 bases. Germline V lookup: CDR1 MDHEN, CDR2 SYDVKM. With 6 bases clipped from V and 4 bases from J, the junction kept 5 bases outside the gene matches. The CDR3 consists of 13 residues. The chain's CDR3 is CASRAQGGYGYTF. Here the CDR3 DNA reads TGTGCCAGCAGGGCCCAGGGGGGCTATGGCTACACCTTC.

This chain joins TRBV19 and TRBJ1-2, with D perhaps matching TRBD1 (6 bases). CDR1 and CDR2 (germline): LNHDA, SQIVND (reference sequence). V dropped 5 bases and J dropped 4 bases, with 14 bases sitting between them. The CDR3 runs to 14 residues. The DNA of the CDR3 is TGTGCCAGTAGTGCCCAAGGGGGAGGCTATGGCTACACCTTC. Its protein is CASSAQGGGYGYTF.

This clonotype was found a few times. The chain links TRBV7-2 to TRBJ2-3, with unresolved D. The V end lost 2 bases, the J end lost 6 bases, and 6 bases lay between the germline ends. The CDR3 consists of 12 residues. Germline V gene sequence: CDR1 SGHTA, CDR2 FQGNSA. The CDR3, as DNA: TGTGCCAGCAGCTTAAAGCCCGATACGCAGTATTTT. Its translation: CASSLKPDTQYF.

This clonotype has more than one count but fewer than ten. The chain uses TRBV24-1 and TRBJ1-2; D gene unclear. CDR1 and CDR2 from the germline V gene are KGHDR and SFDVKD. This CDR3 comprises 13 residues. V was trimmed by 5 bases and J by 8 bases, leaving 14 bases between them. Here the CDR3 reads CATSGRNERGYTF. CDR3 sequence (DNA): TGTGCCACCAGTGGAAGAAACGAGAGAGGCTACACCTTC.

The chain recombines TRBV28 with TRBJ2-7, with TRBD2 matching over 8 bases. Trimming removed 11 bases from V and 1 base from J; junction bases left unmatched: 13. Germline V gene lookup returns CDR1 MDHEN and CDR2 SYDVKM. This CDR3 is built from 15 residues. CDR3 loop: CAVTRGGRRSYEQYF. The CDR3 nucleotides read TGTGCCGTAACCCGGGGGGGACGGAGATCCTACGAGCAGTACTTC.

This chain joins TRBV28 and TRBJ2-1; 7 positions match TRBD2. Germline trimming cut 4 bases from V and 1 base from J; bases unmatched to any gene: 4. The germline V gene encodes CDR1 MDHEN and CDR2 SYDVKM. The CDR3 has 15 amino acids. CDR3 amino acids: CASSSRTSSYNEQFF. DNA of the CDR3: TGTGCCAGCAGTTCGAGGACTAGTTCCTACAATGAGCAGTTCTTC.

The chain couples TRBV12-3 or TRBV12-4 to TRBJ2-1, with TRBD1 as a possible D gene (6 bases). The V end was cut by 6 bases, the J end by 6 bases, with 12 bases between. The CDR3 has 13 residues. The CDR3 sequence: CASRPQGLNEQFF. The CDR3 nucleotides read TGTGCCAGCAGACCCCAGGGGCTCAATGAGCAGTTCTTC.

This clonotype was counted only a few times. CDR3 nucleotides: TGCGCCAGCAGCCCGGGGATTGGGGGGAACACTGAAGCTTTCTTT. Translating gives CASSPGIGGNTEAFF. The V gene is TRBV5-1, the J gene TRBJ1-1; perhaps TRBD1 as D (5 bases). From germline, CDR1 is SGHRS and CDR2 YFSETQ. The CDR3 has 15 amino acids. V lost 4 bases and J 1 base, leaving 14 bases between the germline ends. Complete variable domain (other parts from reference TRBV5-1 and TRBJ1-1): KAGVTQTPRYLIKTRGQQVTLSCSPISGHRSVSWYQQTPGQGLQFLFEYFSETQRNKGNFPGRFSGRQFSNSRSEMNVSTLELGDSALYLCASSPGIGGNTEAFFGQGTRLTVV.

This clonotype was counted a few times. The chain recombines TRBV6-2 or TRBV6-3 with TRBJ2-1; 7 bases agree with TRBD2. The V segment lost 7 bases and the J segment 9 bases; nucleotides outside the gene matches: 21. The CDR3 consists of 17 residues. Germline assignment: CDR1 MNHEY and CDR2 SVGEGT. Here the CDR3 reads CASTQTTSAWKDGEQFF. The DNA of the CDR3 is TGTGCCAGCACTCAGACTACTAGCGCCTGGAAGGACGGTGAGCAGTTCTTC.

V is TRBV20-1 and J is TRBJ2-5; D remains ambiguous. From germline, CDR1 is DFQATT and CDR2 SNEGSKA (reference sequence). The CDR3 has 12 residues. CDR3 sequence: CSGLGSRETQYF. The CDR3 region has the DNA TGCAGCGGTCTAGGATCCCGAGAGACCCAGTACTTC.

The chain recombines TRBV5-1 with TRBJ1-3, with no clear D. The CDR3 extends over 15 amino acids. V was cut by 0 bases and J by 3 bases, with 10 bases left in between. The germline gives CDR1 SGHRS, CDR2 YFSETQ. CDR3 region: CASSLDTADGNTIYF. As DNA, the CDR3 is TGCGCCAGCAGCTTGGATACAGCTGATGGAAACACCATATATTTT.

In this sample, this clonotype turned up a few times. The rearrangement links TRBV6-1 to TRBJ1-2; TRBD1 is a possible D gene (5 bases). In germline, CDR1 is MNHNS, CDR2 SASEGT. CDR3 length: 15 residues. Trimming took off 1 base at V and 3 bases at J, with 12 bases between the two ends. The CDR3 here is CASSEVRGRDYGYTF. CDR3 nucleotides: TGTGCCAGCAGTGAAGTGAGGGGCCGGGACTATGGCTACACCTTC.

This clonotype was seen more than once but under ten times. The chain couples TRBV28 to TRBJ1-5, with D unclear. Germline V gene lookup returns CDR1 MDHEN and CDR2 SYDVKM. The CDR3 has 12 residues. Trimming cost V 7 bases and J 9 bases, with 13 bases left between them. Here the CDR3 reads CASITQGLPQHF. The CDR3 DNA sequence: TGTGCCAGCATTACTCAAGGATTGCCCCAGCATTTT.